Below, 9 T cell receptor beta chains from the same sample are listed, as sequenced in a study of blood T cell repertoires in COVID-19. Method: immunoSEQ multiplex PCR; TCRdb's copy keeps in-frame clones and lacks some. The data contain approximately 350,000 clones, roughly nine tenths of them singletons. Source material: peripheral blood. All receptors derive from a woman aged 25 to 39 with COVID-19, enrolled during active disease.

This clone was seen only once. This chain connects TRBV9 to TRBJ2-1; perhaps TRBD2 as D (6 bases). The CDR3 covers 15 residues. Germline V gene data show CDR1 as SGDLS and CDR2 as YYNGEE. The ends were cut back, 0 bases at V and 7 bases at J, with 14 bases in the middle. The DNA for the CDR3 is TGTGCCAGCAGCGTAGGCGGGGCTCTTGTTAATGAGCAGTTCTTC. This sequence encodes CASSVGGALVNEQFF. Variable domain in full (rest from reference TRBV9 and TRBJ2-1): DSGVTQTPKHLITATGQRVTLRCSPRSGDLSVYWYQQSLDQGLQFLIQYYNGEERAKGNILERFSAQQFPDLHSELNLSSLELGDSALYFCASSVGGALVNEQFFGPGTRLTVL.

The rearrangement joins TRBV7-9 to TRBJ1-1; D unclear. Germline lookup yields CDR1 SEHNR and CDR2 FQNEAQ (reference sequence). Trimming removed 1 base at V and 0 bases at J, with 6 bases between. The CDR3 is 14 amino acids. CDR3 in DNA: TGTGCCAGCAGCTTAGACGGTTTGAACACTGAAGCTTTCTTT. Its protein is CASSLDGLNTEAFF.

The rearrangement joins TRBV9 to TRBJ2-1; D might be TRBD2 (6 bases). Germline V gene sequence: CDR1 SGDLS, CDR2 YYNGEE. V dropped 4 bases and J dropped 8 bases, with 22 bases sitting between them. The CDR3 is 16 residues long. The CDR3 DNA sequence: TGTGCCAGCAGCCGCTTCCGGGACCCGGGGGTGGATGAGCAGTTCTTC. Protein product: CASSRFRDPGVDEQFF.

The chain joins TRBV27 to TRBJ1-2; D may be TRBD1 (5 bases). Trimming removed 1 base at V and 3 bases at J, with 6 bases between. The CDR3 extends over 13 amino acids. Germline V CDR1 and CDR2: MNHEY, SMNVEV (reference sequence). This chain's CDR3 is CASSLFRDYGYTF. For the CDR3, the DNA is TGTGCCAGCAGTTTATTCAGGGACTATGGCTACACCTTC.

The gene calls are TRBV9 and TRBJ1-6, with 8 bases aligning to TRBD1. Germline V gives CDR1 SGDLS, CDR2 YYNGEE. The CDR3 totals 15 residues. V was pared by 3 bases and J by 6 bases, with 5 bases of the junction left unmatched. CDR3 protein: CASSGRGLPNSPLHF. CDR3 bases: TGTGCCAGCAGCGGCAGGGGGCTACCTAATTCACCCCTCCACTTT.

In its sample, this clone was seen a few times. The chain combines TRBV7-9 with TRBJ2-1; TRBD2 agrees at 8 bases. V shed 3 bases and J 1 base; nucleotides not matched to a gene: 5. There are 16 residues in the CDR3. Germline V gives CDR1 SEHNR, CDR2 FQNEAQ (reference sequence). CDR3 DNA: TGTGCCAGCAGCTTTGGTAGCGGGGTATCCTACAATGAGCAGTTCTTC. Translation gives CASSFGSGVSYNEQFF.

The V gene is TRBV19, the J gene TRBJ2-4, with 8 bases matching TRBD1. Germline CDR1 LNHDA, CDR2 SQIVND (reference sequence). The V gene end was trimmed by 3 bases and the J gene end by 8 bases; junction bases not matched to a gene: 6. The CDR3 is 14 residues long. The CDR3 DNA follows: TGTGCCAGTAGTATTGAGGCAGGGGGCTACATTCAGTACTTC. Protein sequence: CASSIEAGGYIQYF.

The rearrangement links TRBV15 to TRBJ2-1; 7 positions match TRBD1. CDR1 and CDR2 from the germline V gene are LNHNV and YYDKDF (reference sequence). V gave up 3 bases and J gave up 8 bases; unmatched junction bases: 7. This CDR3 has 14 residues. This chain's CDR3 is CATSSMRGQDEQFF. The CDR3 DNA sequence: TGTGCCACCAGCAGTATGAGGGGGCAGGATGAGCAGTTCTTC. Combining the CDR3 with reference TRBV15 and TRBJ2-1 gives the whole variable domain DAMVIQNPRYQVTQFGKPVTLSCSQTLNHNVMYWYQQKSSQAPKLLFHYYDKDFNNEADTPDNFQSRRPNTSFCFLDIRSPGLGDTAMYLCATSSMRGQDEQFFGPGTRLTVL.

This sequence joins TRBV4-1 and TRBJ2-3; 14 positions match TRBD2. The CDR3 is made up of 17 amino acids. Per germline, CDR1 MGHRA and CDR2 YSYEKL. J gave up 4 bases and V 4 bases, and 7 bases lay outside the gene matches. CDR3 sequence reads: CASSPEGLAGVADTQYF. CDR3 sequence (DNA): TGCGCCAGCAGCCCAGAGGGACTAGCGGGAGTCGCAGATACGCAGTATTTT.